A selection of T cell receptor beta chains follows, all from one sample in a study of T cells after posttransplantation cyclophosphamide. The repertoire was sequenced with immunoSEQ multiplex PCR; TCRdb's copy has only in-frame clones and lacks some. The profile shows under 20,000 clones, around 95% of them singletons. The sequencing sample was made of naive CD4+ T cells sorted from blood. The receptors come from a woman in her forties or fifties in good health and a related stem cell transplant donor. The CDR3 runs from the conserved cysteine through the conserved F or W. A D gene is named only where the DNA matches it firmly. Size tells how often a clone was seen (once, few, many) or the class of an expanded clone, and some rows leave it out.

clone_size | j_call | d_call | v_call | cdr3_length | cdr3_aa | cdr3_nt
once | TRBJ2-2 | NA | TRBV21-1 | 16 | CASSNIGTGQTGELFF | TGTGCCAGCAGCAATATCGGGACAGGGCAAACCGGGGAGCTGTTTTTT
NA | TRBJ2-1 | NA | TRBV15 | 15 | CATSRAGASYNEQFF | TGTGCCACCAGCAGAGCGGGAGCTAGCTACAATGAGCAGTTCTTC
NA | TRBJ1-3 | NA | TRBV7-2 | 15 | CASSLELSSGNTIYF | TGTGCCAGCAGCTTGGAGCTGAGCTCTGGAAACACCATATATTTT
NA | TRBJ1-1 | TRBD1 | TRBV5-1 | 15 | CASSIGTGANTEAFF | TGCGCCAGCAGCATCGGGACAGGGGCGAACACTGAAGCTTTCTTT
NA | TRBJ2-1 | NA | TRBV7-2 | 12 | CASTLVWQEQFF | TGTGCCAGCACCCTGGTCTGGCAGGAGCAGTTCTTC
NA | TRBJ1-2 | TRBD1 | TRBV5-5 | 15 | CASSPGQGGNYGYTF | TGTGCCAGCAGCCCTGGACAGGGGGGCAACTATGGCTACACCTTC
NA | TRBJ1-1 | TRBD1 | TRBV6-1 | 15 | CASNDQGAFNTEAFF | TGTGCCAGCAATGATCAGGGGGCATTCAACACTGAAGCTTTCTTT
NA | TRBJ2-2 | TRBD1 | TRBV2 | 16 | CASSEEGTGNTGELFF | TGTGCCAGCAGTGAAGAAGGGACAGGGAACACCGGGGAGCTGTTTTTT
NA | TRBJ2-1 | TRBD2 | TRBV28 | 16 | CASSNSGTAIYNEQFF | TGTGCCAGCAGCAATAGCGGGACCGCTATATACAATGAGCAGTTCTTC
NA | TRBJ2-1 | NA | TRBV9 | 16 | CASSGLSGAGSSEQFF | TGTGCCAGCAGCGGCCTTTCTGGGGCGGGGAGTAGTGAGCAGTTCTTC
once | TRBJ1-6 | NA | TRBV2 | 14 | CASRGGTGASPLHF | TGTGCCAGCCGGGGAGGGACCGGGGCATCACCCCTCCACTTT
NA | TRBJ1-6 | TRBD1 | TRBV9 | 15 | CASSFGTGGNSPLHF | TGTGCCAGCAGTTTTGGGACAGGGGGTAATTCACCCCTCCACTTT
NA | TRBJ1-1 | NA | TRBV5-1 | 15 | CASSLAQIMNTEAFF | TGCGCCAGCAGCTTGGCCCAGATCATGAACACTGAAGCTTTCTTT
NA | TRBJ2-3 | TRBD2 | TRBV5-4 | 17 | CASRGRQTGTSADTQYF | TGTGCCAGCAGAGGCCGTCAGACGGGAACTAGCGCAGATACGCAGTATTTT
once | TRBJ1-4 | NA | TRBV29-1 | 12 | CTIASGGEKLFF | TGCACCATAGCAAGCGGGGGTGAAAAACTGTTTTTT
NA | TRBJ2-5 | NA | TRBV5-1 | 14 | CASSLPGIQETQYF | TGCGCCAGCAGCTTGCCCGGGATTCAAGAGACCCAGTACTTC
NA | TRBJ1-4 | NA | TRBV25-1 | 15 | CASSDPDRYNEKLFF | TGTGCCAGCAGTGATCCCGACAGATATAATGAAAAACTGTTTTTT
NA | TRBJ2-2 | TRBD2 | TRBV14 | 14 | CATRLAGGPGELFF | TGTGCCACCAGACTAGCGGGAGGGCCCGGGGAGCTGTTTTTT
NA | TRBJ2-7 | NA | TRBV5-4 | 15 | CASSLNYLSDYEQYF | TGTGCCAGCAGCTTGAACTACCTAAGCGACTACGAGCAGTACTTC
NA | TRBJ2-3 | TRBD2 | TRBV5-4 | 16 | CASSFLAGGRTDTQYF | TGTGCCAGCAGTTTCCTAGCGGGAGGGCGGACAGATACGCAGTATTTT
once | TRBJ2-5 | NA | TRBV19 | 15 | CASTRGAIESETQYF | TGTGCCAGTACCCGGGGGGCGATCGAGTCGGAGACCCAGTACTTC
NA | TRBJ2-7 | NA | TRBV9 | 14 | CASSARGSSYEQYF | TGTGCCAGCAGTGCCCGAGGAAGCTCCTACGAGCAGTACTTC
NA | TRBJ2-7 | TRBD2 | TRBV9 | 15 | CASSVAGTSGYEQYF | TGTGCCAGCAGCGTAGCCGGGACTAGCGGATACGAGCAGTACTTC
once | TRBJ2-7 | NA | TRBV6-6 | 14 | CASSPGVAYYEQYF | TGTGCCAGCTCCCCCGGGGTAGCCTACTACGAGCAGTACTTC
NA | TRBJ1-1 | NA | TRBV27 | 15 | CASSSRVYGNTEAFF | TGTGCCAGCAGTTCGCGGGTCTATGGGAACACTGAAGCTTTCTTT
NA | TRBJ1-1 | TRBD1 | TRBV19 | 12 | CASKINRGEAFF | TGTGCCAGTAAGATCAACAGGGGGGAAGCTTTCTTT
NA | TRBJ2-7 | TRBD1 | TRBV27 | 14 | CASRPGTGGREQYF | TGTGCCAGCAGACCCGGGACAGGGGGTCGGGAGCAGTACTTC
NA | TRBJ2-4 | TRBD2 | TRBV28 | 16 | CASSWDYLIAKNIQYF | TGTGCCAGCAGTTGGGACTACCTAATAGCCAAAAACATTCAGTACTTC
NA | TRBJ2-5 | NA | TRBV29-1 | 12 | CSVVRARETQYF | TGCAGCGTTGTGAGGGCGCGGGAGACCCAGTACTTC
NA | TRBJ2-1 | NA | TRBV19 | 16 | CASSFHTSNSYNEQFF | TGTGCCAGTAGTTTTCATACTAGTAACTCCTACAATGAGCAGTTCTTC
NA | TRBJ2-1 | TRBD1 | TRBV10-1 | 15 | CASSEGQGIRDEQFF | TGCGCCAGCAGTGAGGGACAGGGGATACGGGATGAGCAGTTCTTC
NA | TRBJ2-3 | NA | TRBV18 | 12 | CASSSGTDTQYF | TGTGCCAGCTCCTCTGGCACAGATACGCAGTATTTT
NA | TRBJ2-1 | TRBD2 | TRBV11-2 | 14 | CASSPYTSGFRKFF | TGTGCCAGCAGCCCGTATACTAGCGGGTTCAGGAAGTTCTTC
NA | TRBJ1-4 | TRBD1 | TRBV19 | 20 | CASSRRQGPYDLATNEKLFF | TGTGCCAGTAGTCGCAGACAGGGCCCTTACGACCTTGCAACTAATGAAAAACTGTTTTTT
NA | TRBJ1-6 | NA | TRBV6-5 | 13 | CASSYSVASPLHF | TGTGCCAGCAGTTACTCGGTGGCTTCACCCCTCCACTTT
NA | TRBJ2-1 | NA | TRBV7-3 | 16 | CASSLGAGIPYNEQFF | TGTGCCAGCAGCTTAGGGGCGGGAATACCCTACAATGAGCAGTTCTTC
NA | TRBJ1-1 | NA | TRBV2 | 14 | CASSERQGNTEAFF | TGTGCCAGCAGTGAAAGGCAGGGGAACACTGAAGCTTTCTTT
NA | TRBJ2-3 | NA | TRBV7-3 | 15 | CASSPTRASTDTQYF | TGTGCCAGCAGCCCTACTAGGGCAAGCACAGATACGCAGTATTTT
NA | TRBJ2-2 | NA | TRBV6-5 | 14 | CASSLQGTAGELFF | TGTGCCAGCAGCCTACAGGGTACCGCCGGGGAGCTGTTTTTT
NA | TRBJ2-3 | NA | TRBV5-1 | 16 | CASSLDLGTSTDTQYF | TGCGCCAGCAGCTTGGATCTAGGAACTAGCACAGATACGCAGTATTTT
NA | TRBJ2-5 | TRBD2 | TRBV19 | 15 | CASSMGLASQETQYF | TGTGCCAGTAGTATGGGACTAGCGTCTCAAGAGACCCAGTACTTC
NA | TRBJ1-2 | TRBD1 | TRBV15 | 16 | CATSRNGQGAEIRDTF | TGTGCCACCAGCAGGAACGGACAGGGGGCAGAGATTAGGGACACCTTC
NA | TRBJ2-7 | TRBD2 | TRBV9 | 15 | CASSVAGTTSYEQYF | TGTGCCAGCAGCGTGGCCGGGACTACATCCTACGAGCAGTACTTC
NA | TRBJ2-3 | NA | TRBV11-3 | 15 | CASSLGLASTDTQYF | TGTGCCAGCAGCTTAGGGCTAGCTAGCACAGATACGCAGTATTTT
NA | TRBJ2-1 | TRBD2 | TRBV6-6 | 16 | CASRGLAGPSYNEQFF | TGTGCCAGCAGAGGACTAGCGGGTCCCTCCTACAATGAGCAGTTCTTC
NA | TRBJ2-1 | NA | TRBV4-2 | 14 | CASSQDTGGNEQFF | TGTGCCAGCAGCCAAGATACTGGCGGCAATGAGCAGTTCTTC
NA | TRBJ1-2 | NA | TRBV6-5 | 14 | CASSYSRRNYGYTF | TGTGCCAGCAGTTACTCGCGCAGGAACTATGGCTACACCTTC
NA | TRBJ1-5 | TRBD1 | TRBV2 | 15 | CASSETGGLGQPQHF | TGTGCCAGCAGTGAGACAGGGGGATTGGGTCAGCCCCAGCATTTT
NA | TRBJ1-2 | TRBD1 | TRBV28 | 16 | CASPPDRDRGPYGYTF | TGTGCCAGCCCCCCAGACCGGGACAGGGGCCCCTATGGCTACACCTTC
NA | TRBJ1-1 | NA | TRBV7-9 | 16 | CASSVVGGAMNTEAFF | TGTGCCAGCAGCGTGGTGGGGGGGGCCATGAACACTGAAGCTTTCTTT
NA | TRBJ2-1 | NA | TRBV29-1 | 12 | CSVEEAGDEQFF | TGCAGCGTTGAGGAAGCGGGCGATGAGCAGTTCTTC
NA | TRBJ1-1 | TRBD1 | TRBV25-1 | 13 | CASRDSKDTEAFF | TGTGCCAGTAGGGACAGTAAAGACACTGAAGCTTTCTTT
NA | TRBJ2-7 | TRBD1 | TRBV7-9 | 14 | CASSLGTANYEQYF | TGTGCCAGCAGCCTCGGGACAGCTAACTACGAGCAGTACTTC
NA | TRBJ2-7 | TRBD1 | TRBV6-5 | 15 | CASSRWDRGDYEQYF | TGTGCCAGCAGTCGGTGGGACAGGGGGGACTACGAGCAGTACTTC
once | TRBJ2-7 | NA | TRBV5-1 | 14 | CASSLGSMPYEQYF | TGCGCCAGCAGCCTAGGCAGCATGCCCTACGAGCAGTACTTC
NA | TRBJ2-7 | TRBD1 | TRBV6-1 | 14 | CASRGQASSYEQYF | TGTGCCAGCAGGGGACAGGCCAGCTCCTACGAGCAGTACTTC
NA | TRBJ1-4 | NA | TRBV7-2 | 15 | CASSQTGRYNEKLFF | TGTGCCAGCAGCCAGACCGGGAGATATAATGAAAAACTGTTTTTT
NA | TRBJ1-4 | NA | TRBV28 | 14 | CASSYRAKKEKLFF | TGTGCCAGCAGTTACCGTGCAAAAAAAGAGAAACTGTTTTTT
few | TRBJ2-7 | TRBD1 | TRBV10-3 | 12 | CAISSDRDEQYF | TGTGCCATCAGTAGTGACAGGGACGAGCAGTACTTC